The clone carrying this T cell receptor beta chain was counted a few times. Its antigen is undetermined. TCR alpha and TCR beta cDNA libraries carrying sample barcodes and UMIs came from 5'RACE with constant-segment primers. TCRdb re-derived calls from the 5' RACE reads in MiXCR, one entry per CDR3 protein. The data contain some 120,000 distinct CDR3 sequences, over 15% of them singletons. The sample originates from a study of T-cell memory formation after mild COVID-19. Trimming removed 0 bases from V and 8 bases from J, with 11 bases in between. The CDR3 runs to 14 residues. Findings and limits, study-wide: Pre-infection memory harbored some responding clones, suggesting cross-reactive memory joined. Chiefly within CM and EM were the contracting CD4+ clones; CD8+ ones were within EMRA.

The TCR originated in a man between 18 and 29 years old who had mild COVID-19 (a few samples of this study predate the infection). Cell type and time point are not known. The V call is TRBV23-1, the J call TRBJ2-4, with D perhaps TRBD2 (6 bases). TRBV23-1 is assigned to the ORF class and has an uncertain function. Material: PBMCs or a T cell subset sorted from them (not recorded which). In nucleotides, the CDR3 is TGCGCCAGCAGTCAATCCGGGGGTGGTTACATTCAGTACTTC. Translated, it gives CASSQSGGGYIQYF.